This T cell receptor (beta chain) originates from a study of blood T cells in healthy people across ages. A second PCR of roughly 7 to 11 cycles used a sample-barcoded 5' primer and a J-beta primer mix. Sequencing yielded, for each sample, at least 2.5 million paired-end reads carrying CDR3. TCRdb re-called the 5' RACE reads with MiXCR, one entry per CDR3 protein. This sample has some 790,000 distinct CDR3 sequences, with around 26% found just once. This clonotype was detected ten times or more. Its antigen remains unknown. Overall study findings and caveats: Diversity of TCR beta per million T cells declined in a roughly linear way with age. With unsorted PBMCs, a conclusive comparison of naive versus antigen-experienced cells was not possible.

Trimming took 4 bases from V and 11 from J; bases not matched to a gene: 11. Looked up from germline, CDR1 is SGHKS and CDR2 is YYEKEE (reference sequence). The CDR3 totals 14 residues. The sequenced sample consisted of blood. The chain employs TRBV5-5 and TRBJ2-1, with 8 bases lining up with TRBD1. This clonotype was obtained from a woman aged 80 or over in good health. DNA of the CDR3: TGTGCCAGCAGCCCTCGGGACAGGTCCCCAAAGCAGTTCTTC. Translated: CASSPRDRSPKQFF.